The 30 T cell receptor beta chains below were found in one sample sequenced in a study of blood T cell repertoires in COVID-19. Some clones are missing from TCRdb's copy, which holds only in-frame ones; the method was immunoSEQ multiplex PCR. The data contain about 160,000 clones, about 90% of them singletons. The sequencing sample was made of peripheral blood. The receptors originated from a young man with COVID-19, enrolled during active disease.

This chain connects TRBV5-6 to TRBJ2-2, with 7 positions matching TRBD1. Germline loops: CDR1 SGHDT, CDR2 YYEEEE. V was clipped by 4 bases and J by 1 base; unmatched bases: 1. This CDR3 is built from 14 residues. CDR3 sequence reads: CASSRDRNTGELFF. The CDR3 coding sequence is TGTGCCAGCAGCAGGGACAGGAACACCGGGGAGCTGTTTTTT.

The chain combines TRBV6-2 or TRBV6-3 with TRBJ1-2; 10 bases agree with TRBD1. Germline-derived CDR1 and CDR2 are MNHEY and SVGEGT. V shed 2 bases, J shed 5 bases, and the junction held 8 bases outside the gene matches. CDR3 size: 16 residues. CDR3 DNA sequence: TGTGCCAGCAGTTACCCGACAGGGGGCACGCTGTATGGCTACACCTTC. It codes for CASSYPTGGTLYGYTF.

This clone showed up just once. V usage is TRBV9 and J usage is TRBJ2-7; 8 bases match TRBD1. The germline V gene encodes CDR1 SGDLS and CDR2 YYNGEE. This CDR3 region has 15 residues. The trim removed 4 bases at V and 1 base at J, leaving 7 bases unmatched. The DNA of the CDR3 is TGTGCCAGCAGCCCATATGGACAGGGTTCCTACGAGCAGTACTTC. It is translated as CASSPYGQGSYEQYF.

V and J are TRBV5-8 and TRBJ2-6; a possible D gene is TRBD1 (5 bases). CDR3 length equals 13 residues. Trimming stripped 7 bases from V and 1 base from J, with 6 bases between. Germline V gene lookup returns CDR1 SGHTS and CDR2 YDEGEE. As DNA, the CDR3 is TGTGCCAGCCGACAGTCTGGGGCCAACGTCCTGACTTTC. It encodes CASRQSGANVLTF.

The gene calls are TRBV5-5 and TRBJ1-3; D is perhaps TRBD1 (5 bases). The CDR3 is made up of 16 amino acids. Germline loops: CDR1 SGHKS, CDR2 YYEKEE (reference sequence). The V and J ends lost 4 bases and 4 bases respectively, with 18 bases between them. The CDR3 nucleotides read TGTGCCAGCAGCCTTACGCTCCGGGGGGAAGGAAACACCATATATTTT. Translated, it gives CASSLTLRGEGNTIYF. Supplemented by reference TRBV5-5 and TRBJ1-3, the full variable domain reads DAGVTQSPTHLIKTRGQQVTLRCSPISGHKSVSWYQQVLGQGPQFIFQYYEKEERGRGNFPDRFSARQFPNYSSELNVNALLLGDSALYLCASSLTLRGEGNTIYFGEGSWLTVV.

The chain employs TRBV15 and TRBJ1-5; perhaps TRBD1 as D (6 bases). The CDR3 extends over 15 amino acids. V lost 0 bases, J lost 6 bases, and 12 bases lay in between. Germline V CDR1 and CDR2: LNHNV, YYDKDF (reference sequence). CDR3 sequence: CATSRDPQGSQPQHF. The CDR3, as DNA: TGTGCCACCAGCAGAGATCCCCAGGGGTCTCAGCCCCAGCATTTT.

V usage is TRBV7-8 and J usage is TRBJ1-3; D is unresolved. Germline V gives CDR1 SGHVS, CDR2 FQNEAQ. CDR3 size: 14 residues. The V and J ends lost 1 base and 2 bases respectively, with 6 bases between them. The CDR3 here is CASSLGGPGNTIYF. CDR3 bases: TGTGCCAGCAGCTTAGGTGGGCCTGGAAACACCATATATTTT.

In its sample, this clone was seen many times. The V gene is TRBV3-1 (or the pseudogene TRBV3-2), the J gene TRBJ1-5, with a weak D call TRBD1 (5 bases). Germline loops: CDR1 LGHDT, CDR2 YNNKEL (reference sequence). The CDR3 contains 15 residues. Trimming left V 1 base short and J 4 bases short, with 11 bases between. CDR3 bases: TGTGCCAGCAGCCAAGGTGGGGACTGGAATCAGCCCCAGCATTTT. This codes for CASSQGGDWNQPQHF.

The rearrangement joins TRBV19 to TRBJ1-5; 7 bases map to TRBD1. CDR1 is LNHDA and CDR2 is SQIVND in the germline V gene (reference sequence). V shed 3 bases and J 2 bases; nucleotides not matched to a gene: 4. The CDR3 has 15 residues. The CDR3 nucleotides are TGTGCCAGTAGTATTGAGGGGGCTCGCAATCAGCCCCAGCATTTT. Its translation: CASSIEGARNQPQHF.

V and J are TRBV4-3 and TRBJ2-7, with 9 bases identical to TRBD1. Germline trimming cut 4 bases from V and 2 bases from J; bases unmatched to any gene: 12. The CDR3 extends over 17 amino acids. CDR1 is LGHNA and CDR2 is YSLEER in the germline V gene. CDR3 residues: CASSRAGGTGLPYEQYF. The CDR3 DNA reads TGCGCCAGCAGCCGCGCCGGCGGGACAGGGCTACCCTACGAGCAGTACTTC.

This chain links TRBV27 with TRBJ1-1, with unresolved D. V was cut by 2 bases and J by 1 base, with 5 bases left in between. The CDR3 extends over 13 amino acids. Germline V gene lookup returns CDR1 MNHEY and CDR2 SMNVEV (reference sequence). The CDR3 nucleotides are TGTGCCAGCAGTTTAAACTGGAACACTGAAGCTTTCTTT. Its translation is CASSLNWNTEAFF.

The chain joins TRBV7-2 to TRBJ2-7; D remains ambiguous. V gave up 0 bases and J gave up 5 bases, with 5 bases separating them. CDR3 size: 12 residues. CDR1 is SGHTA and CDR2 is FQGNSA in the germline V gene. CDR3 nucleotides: TGTGCCAGCAGCTTAGCTTTCGACGAGCAGTACTTC. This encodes CASSLAFDEQYF.

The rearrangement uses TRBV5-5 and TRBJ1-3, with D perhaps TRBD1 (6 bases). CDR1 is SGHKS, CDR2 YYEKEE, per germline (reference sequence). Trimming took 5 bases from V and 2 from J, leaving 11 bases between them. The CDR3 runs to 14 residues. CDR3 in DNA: TGTGCCAGCAGTGTGTCAGGGGCTGGAAACACCATATATTTT. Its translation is CASSVSGAGNTIYF.

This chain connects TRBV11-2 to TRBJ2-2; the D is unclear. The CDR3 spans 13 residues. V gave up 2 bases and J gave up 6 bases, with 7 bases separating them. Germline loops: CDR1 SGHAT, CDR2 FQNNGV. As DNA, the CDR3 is TGTGCCAGCAGCTTACTCGGGTCCGGGGAGCTGTTTTTT. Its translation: CASSLLGSGELFF. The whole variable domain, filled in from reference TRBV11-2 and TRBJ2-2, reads EAGVAQSPRYKIIEKRQSVAFWCNPISGHATLYWYQQILGQGPKLLIQFQNNGVVDDSQLPKDRFSAERLKGVDSTLKIQPAKLEDSAVYLCASSLLGSGELFFGEGSRLTVL.

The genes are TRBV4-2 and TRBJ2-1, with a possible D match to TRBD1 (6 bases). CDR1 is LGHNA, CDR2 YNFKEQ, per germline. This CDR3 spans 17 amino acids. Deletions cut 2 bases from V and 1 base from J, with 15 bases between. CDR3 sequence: CASSQTNRVGSYNEQFF. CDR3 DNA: TGTGCCAGCAGCCAAACCAACAGGGTTGGGTCCTACAATGAGCAGTTCTTC.

The CDR3 sequence: CASSVAGSTDTQYF. CDR3 DNA sequence: TGTGCCAGCAGCGTAGCGGGGAGCACAGATACGCAGTATTTT. The V and J genes are TRBV9 and TRBJ2-3, with D possibly being TRBD2 (5 bases). The CDR3 consists of 14 residues. Germline lookup yields CDR1 SGDLS and CDR2 YYNGEE. V lost 0 bases and J 0 bases, leaving 5 bases between the germline ends.

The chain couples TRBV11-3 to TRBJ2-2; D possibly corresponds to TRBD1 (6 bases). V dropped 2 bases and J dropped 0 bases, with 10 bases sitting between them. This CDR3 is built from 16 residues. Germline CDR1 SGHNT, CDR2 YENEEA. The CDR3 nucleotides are TGTGCCAGCAGCTTAATGACAGGTTCGAACACCGGGGAGCTGTTTTTT. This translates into CASSLMTGSNTGELFF.

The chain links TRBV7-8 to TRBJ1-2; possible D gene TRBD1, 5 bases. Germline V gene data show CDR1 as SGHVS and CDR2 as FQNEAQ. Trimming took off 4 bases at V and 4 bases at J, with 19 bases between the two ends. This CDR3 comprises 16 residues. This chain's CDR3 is CASSYRPDGHAYGYTF. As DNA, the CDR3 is TGTGCCAGCAGCTACCGGCCGGATGGACACGCCTATGGCTACACCTTC. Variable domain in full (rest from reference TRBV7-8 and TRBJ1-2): GAGVSQSPRYKVAKRGQDVALRCDPISGHVSLFWYQQALGQGPEFLTYFQNEAQLDKSGLPSDRFFAERPEGSVSTLKIQRTQQEDSAVYLCASSYRPDGHAYGYTFGSGTRLTVV.

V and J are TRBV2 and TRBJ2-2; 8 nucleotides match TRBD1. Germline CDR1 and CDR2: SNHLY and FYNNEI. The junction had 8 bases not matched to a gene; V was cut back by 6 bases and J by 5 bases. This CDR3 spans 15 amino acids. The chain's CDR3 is CASSEGQAGTGELFF. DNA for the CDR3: TGTGCCAGCAGCGAGGGACAGGCCGGGACCGGGGAGCTGTTTTTT.

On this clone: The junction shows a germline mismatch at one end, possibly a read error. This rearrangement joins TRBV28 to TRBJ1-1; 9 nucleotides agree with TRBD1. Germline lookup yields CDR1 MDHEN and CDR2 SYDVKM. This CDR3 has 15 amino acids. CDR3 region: CASTLRTGANTEAFF. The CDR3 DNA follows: TGTGCCAGCACTTTAAGGACAGGGGCGAACACTGAAGCTTTCTTT.

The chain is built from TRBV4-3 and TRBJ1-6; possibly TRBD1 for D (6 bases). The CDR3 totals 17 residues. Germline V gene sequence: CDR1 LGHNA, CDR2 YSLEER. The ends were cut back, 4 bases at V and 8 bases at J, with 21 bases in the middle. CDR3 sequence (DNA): TGCGCCAGCAGCCCATATCCGGGGGGCTGGGGCGATTCACCCCTCCACTTT. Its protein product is CASSPYPGGWGDSPLHF.

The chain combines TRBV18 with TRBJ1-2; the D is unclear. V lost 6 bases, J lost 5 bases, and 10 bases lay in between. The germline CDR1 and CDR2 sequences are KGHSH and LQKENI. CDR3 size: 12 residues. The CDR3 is CASSPDAYGYTF. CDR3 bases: TGTGCCAGCTCCCCAGATGCGTATGGCTACACCTTC.

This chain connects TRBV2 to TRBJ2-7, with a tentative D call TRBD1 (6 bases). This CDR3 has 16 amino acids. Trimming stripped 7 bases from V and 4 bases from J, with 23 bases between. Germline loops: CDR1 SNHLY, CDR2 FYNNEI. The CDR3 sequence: CASTGLDSAKRYEQYF. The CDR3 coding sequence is TGTGCCAGCACCGGTCTGGACAGCGCAAAGAGGTACGAGCAGTACTTC.

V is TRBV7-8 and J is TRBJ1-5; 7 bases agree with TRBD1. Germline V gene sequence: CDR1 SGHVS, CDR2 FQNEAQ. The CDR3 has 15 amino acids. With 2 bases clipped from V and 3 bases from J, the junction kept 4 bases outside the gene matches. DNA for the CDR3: TGTGCCAGCAGCTTAAGGGACAGACTCAATCAGCCCCAGCATTTT. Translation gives CASSLRDRLNQPQHF.

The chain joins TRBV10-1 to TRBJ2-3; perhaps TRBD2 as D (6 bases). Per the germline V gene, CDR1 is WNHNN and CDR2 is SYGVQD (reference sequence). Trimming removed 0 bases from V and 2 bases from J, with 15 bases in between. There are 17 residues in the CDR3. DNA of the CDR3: TGCGCCAGCAGTGAGTCTGGGGAGGAGTCATCCACAGATACGCAGTATTTT. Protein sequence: CASSESGEESSTDTQYF.

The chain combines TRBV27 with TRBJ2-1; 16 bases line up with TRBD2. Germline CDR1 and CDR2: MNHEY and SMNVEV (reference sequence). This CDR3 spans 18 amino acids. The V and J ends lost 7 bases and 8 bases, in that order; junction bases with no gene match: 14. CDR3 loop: CASKVFSTGTSGRDEQFF. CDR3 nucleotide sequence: TGTGCCAGCAAAGTTTTTTCAACCGGGACTAGCGGGAGGGATGAGCAGTTCTTC.

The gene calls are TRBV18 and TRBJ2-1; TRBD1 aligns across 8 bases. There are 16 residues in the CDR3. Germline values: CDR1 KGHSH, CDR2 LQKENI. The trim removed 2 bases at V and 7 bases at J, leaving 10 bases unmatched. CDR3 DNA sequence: TGTGCCAGCTCACCAGCAGGGGGCGCCGGGTCGAATGAGCAGTTCTTC. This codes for CASSPAGGAGSNEQFF.

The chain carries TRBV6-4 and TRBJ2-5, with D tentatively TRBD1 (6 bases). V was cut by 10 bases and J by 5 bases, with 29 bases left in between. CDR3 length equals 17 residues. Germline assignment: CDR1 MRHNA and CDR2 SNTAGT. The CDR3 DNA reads TGTGCCAAACGCCAGAGGGGACATTTTAGTATTAGGGAGACCCAGTACTTC. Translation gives CAKRQRGHFSIRETQYF.

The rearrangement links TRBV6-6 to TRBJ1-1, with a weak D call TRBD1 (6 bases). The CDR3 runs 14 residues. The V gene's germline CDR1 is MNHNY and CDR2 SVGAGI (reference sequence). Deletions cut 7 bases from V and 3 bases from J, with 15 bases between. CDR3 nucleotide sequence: TGTGCCAGCACCGAACAGGGAAGCGACACTGAAGCTTTCTTT. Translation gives CASTEQGSDTEAFF.

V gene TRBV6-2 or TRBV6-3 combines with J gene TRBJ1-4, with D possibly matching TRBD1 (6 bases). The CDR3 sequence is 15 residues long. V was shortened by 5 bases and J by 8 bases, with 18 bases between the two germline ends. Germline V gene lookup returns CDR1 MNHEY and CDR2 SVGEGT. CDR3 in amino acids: CASSINTGTPEKLFF. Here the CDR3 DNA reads TGTGCCAGCAGTATTAACACCGGGACACCAGAAAAACTGTTTTTT.